The entry that follows covers one T cell receptor (beta chain) sequence. Using immunoSEQ multiplex PCR, the repertoire was profiled, and TCRdb retains in-frame clones only, with some absent. The table records 70,000 or so clones, roughly 85% of them present only once. The entry originates in a study of OX40 agonist ivuxolimab in advanced cancers. Looking at the study overall: Three patients, one with hepatocellular carcinoma and two with cutaneous melanoma, achieved partial responses.

Patients who had autoimmune disease history or got systemic immunosuppression were left out. Baseline, cycle 4 day 1, and cycle 7 day 1 were the blood sampling points. Trimming removed 2 bases from V and 5 bases from J, with 13 bases in between. The CDR3 totals 15 residues. From germline, CDR1 is LNHDA and CDR2 SQIVND (reference sequence). This clonotype was sampled from an adult with an advanced solid tumor such as melanoma, head and neck, liver or kidney cancer. Specimen: CD4+ or CD8+ T cells sorted from blood, collected in a trial of the OX40 agonist ivuxolimab. The chain has TRBV19 and TRBJ1-5; no firm D call. The CDR3 here is CASSIQPGTDQPQHF. CDR3 in DNA: TGTGCCAGTAGTATACAGCCAGGTACTGATCAGCCCCAGCATTTT. The full variable domain, completed using reference TRBV19 and TRBJ1-5, is DGGITQSPKYLFRKEGQNVTLSCEQNLNHDAMYWYRQDPGQGLRLIYYSQIVNDFQKGDIAEGYSVSREKKESFPLTVTSAQKNPTAFYLCASSIQPGTDQPQHFGDGTRLSIL.